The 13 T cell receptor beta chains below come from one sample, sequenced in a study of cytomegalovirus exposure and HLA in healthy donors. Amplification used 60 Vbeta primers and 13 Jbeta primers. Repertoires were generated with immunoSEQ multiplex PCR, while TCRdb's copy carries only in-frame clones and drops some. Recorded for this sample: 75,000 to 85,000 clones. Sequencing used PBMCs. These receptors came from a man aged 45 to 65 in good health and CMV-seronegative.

In nucleotides, the CDR3 is TGTGCCAGCTCACCACGGACAAACTATGGCTACACCTTC. It is translated as CASSPRTNYGYTF. The chain couples TRBV18 to TRBJ1-2; D is possibly TRBD1 (5 bases). The germline CDR1 and CDR2 sequences are KGHSH and LQKENI. CDR3 length: 13 residues. The germline V and J ends were trimmed by 1 base and 2 bases, with 5 bases remaining between them.

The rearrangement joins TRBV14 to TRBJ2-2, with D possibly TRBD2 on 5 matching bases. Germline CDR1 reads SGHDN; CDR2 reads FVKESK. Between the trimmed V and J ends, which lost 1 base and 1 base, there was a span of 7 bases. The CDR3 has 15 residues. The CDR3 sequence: CASSQVAGNTGELFF. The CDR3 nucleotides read TGTGCCAGCAGCCAAGTCGCGGGGAACACCGGGGAGCTGTTTTTT.

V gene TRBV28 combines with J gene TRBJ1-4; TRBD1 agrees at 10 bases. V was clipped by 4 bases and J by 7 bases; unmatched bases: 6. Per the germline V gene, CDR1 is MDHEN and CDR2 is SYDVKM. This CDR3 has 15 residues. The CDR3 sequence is CASSWGQGLAEKLFF. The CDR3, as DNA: TGTGCCAGCAGTTGGGGACAGGGGTTAGCTGAAAAACTGTTTTTT.

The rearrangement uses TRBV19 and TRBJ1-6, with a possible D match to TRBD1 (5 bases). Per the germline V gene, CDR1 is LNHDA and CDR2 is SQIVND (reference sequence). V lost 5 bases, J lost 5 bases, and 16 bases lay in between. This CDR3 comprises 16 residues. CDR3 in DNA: TGTGCCAGTAGTTTTAACCCCGGGACTGATAATTCACCCCTCCACTTT. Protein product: CASSFNPGTDNSPLHF.

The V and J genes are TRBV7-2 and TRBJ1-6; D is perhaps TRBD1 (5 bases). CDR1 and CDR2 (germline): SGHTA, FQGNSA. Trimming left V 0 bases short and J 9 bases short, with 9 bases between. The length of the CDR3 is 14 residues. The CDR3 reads CASSLAIRGSPLHF. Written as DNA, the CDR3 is TGTGCCAGCAGCTTAGCCATAAGGGGTTCACCCCTCCACTTT.

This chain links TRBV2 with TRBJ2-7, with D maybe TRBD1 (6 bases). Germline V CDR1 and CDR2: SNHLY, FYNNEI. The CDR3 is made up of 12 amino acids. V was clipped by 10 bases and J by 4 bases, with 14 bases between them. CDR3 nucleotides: TGTGCCACCACAGGGATGAGGTACGAGCAGTACTTC. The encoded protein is CATTGMRYEQYF.

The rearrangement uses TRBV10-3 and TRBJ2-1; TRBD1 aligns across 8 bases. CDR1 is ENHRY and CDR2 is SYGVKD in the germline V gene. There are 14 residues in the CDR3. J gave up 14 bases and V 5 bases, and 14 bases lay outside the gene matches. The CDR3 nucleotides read TGTGCCATCAGTCGGAGACAGGGGTCCTTCGAGAAGTTCTTC. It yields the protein CAISRRQGSFEKFF.

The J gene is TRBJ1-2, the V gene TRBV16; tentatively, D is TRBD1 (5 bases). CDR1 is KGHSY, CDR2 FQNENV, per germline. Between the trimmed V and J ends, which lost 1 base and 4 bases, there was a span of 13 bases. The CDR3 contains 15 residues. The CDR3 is CASSQLGREGYGYTF. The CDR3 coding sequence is TGTGCCAGCAGCCAATTGGGCAGGGAAGGCTATGGCTACACCTTC.

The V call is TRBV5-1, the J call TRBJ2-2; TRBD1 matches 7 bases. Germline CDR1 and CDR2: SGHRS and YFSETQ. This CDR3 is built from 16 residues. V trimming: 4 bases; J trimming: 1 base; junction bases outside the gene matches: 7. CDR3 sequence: CASSGHRGENTGELFF. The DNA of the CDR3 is TGCGCCAGCAGCGGACACAGGGGAGAGAACACCGGGGAGCTGTTTTTT.

The CDR3 DNA reads as TGTGCCAGCAGTTACGGCGGGACTGTGAACACCGGGGAGCTGTTTTTT. Translated: CASSYGGTVNTGELFF. The chain combines TRBV6-5 with TRBJ2-2; perhaps TRBD2 as D (6 bases). V lost 2 bases and J 1 base, leaving 11 bases between the germline ends. The length of the CDR3 is 16 residues. Germline V lookup: CDR1 MNHEY, CDR2 SVGAGI.

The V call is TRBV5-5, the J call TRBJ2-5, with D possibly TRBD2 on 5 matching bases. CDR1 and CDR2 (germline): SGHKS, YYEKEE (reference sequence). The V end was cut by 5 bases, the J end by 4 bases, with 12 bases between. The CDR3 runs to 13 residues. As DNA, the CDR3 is TGTGCCAGCAGGCCTCTTGGAGGAGAGACCCAGTACTTC. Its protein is CASRPLGGETQYF.

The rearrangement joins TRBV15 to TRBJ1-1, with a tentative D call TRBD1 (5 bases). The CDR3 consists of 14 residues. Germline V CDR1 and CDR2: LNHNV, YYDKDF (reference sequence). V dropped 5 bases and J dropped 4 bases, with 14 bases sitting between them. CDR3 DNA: TGTGCCACCAGCCTGACGCAGGGTGGCACTGAAGCTTTCTTT. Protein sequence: CATSLTQGGTEAFF.

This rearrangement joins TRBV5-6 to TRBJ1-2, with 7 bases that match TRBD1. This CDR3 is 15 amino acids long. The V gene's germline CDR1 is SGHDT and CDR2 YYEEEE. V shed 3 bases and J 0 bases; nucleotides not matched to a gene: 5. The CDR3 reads CASSSGTVPNYGYTF. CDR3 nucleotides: TGTGCCAGCAGCTCCGGGACAGTGCCTAACTATGGCTACACCTTC.